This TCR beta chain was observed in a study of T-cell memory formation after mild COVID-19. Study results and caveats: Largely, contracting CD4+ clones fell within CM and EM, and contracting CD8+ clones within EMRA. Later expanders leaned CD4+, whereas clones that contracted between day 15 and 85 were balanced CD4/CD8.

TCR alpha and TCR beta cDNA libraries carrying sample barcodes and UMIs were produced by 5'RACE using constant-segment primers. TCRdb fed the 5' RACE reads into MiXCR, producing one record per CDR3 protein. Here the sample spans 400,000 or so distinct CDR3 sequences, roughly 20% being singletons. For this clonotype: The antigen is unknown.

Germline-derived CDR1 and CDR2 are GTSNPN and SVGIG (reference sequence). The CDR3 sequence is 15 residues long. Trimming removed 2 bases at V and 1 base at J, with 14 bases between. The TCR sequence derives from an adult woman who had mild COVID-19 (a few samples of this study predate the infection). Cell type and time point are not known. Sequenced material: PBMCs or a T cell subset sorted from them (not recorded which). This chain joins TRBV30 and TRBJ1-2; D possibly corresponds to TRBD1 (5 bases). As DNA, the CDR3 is TGTGCCTGGAGTCTGACAGCTAATCGTAACTATGGCTACACCTTC. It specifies CAWSLTANRNYGYTF.